This T cell receptor beta chain was captured in a study of graft-versus-host responses after intestinal transplantation. Background on the study: After anti-thymocyte globulin induction, recipients took tacrolimus and steroids for three to four years.

CDR3 length: 17 amino acids. Study conclusions and caveats: Declining HvG levels early post-transplant were linked to peak circulating GvH clone levels. GvH clones were found in recipient marrow; some appeared first in ileum or blood.

Note on this clone: Antigen unknown.

Clones were sequenced by immunoSEQ multiplex PCR, and TCRdb holds only the in-frame ones, with some missing. The sample records 80,000 to 95,000 clones, 85% to 95% being singletons. The clonotype was recovered from a human donor who received an intestinal transplant. The sequencing used unstimulated CD8+ T cells sorted from spleen or lymph node cells, collected before intestinal transplant. The chain employs TRBV21-1 and TRBJ1-5. TRBV21-1 is classified as a pseudogene. The CDR3 loop is CASSKAYCRGSNQPQHF. In DNA, the CDR3 is TGTGCCAGCAGCAAAGCCTACTGTCGCGGAAGCAATCAGCCCCAGCATTTT.